This T cell receptor beta chain was observed in a study of PD-L1 blockade in urothelial cancer. The overall study: From about 2014, patients received atezolizumab, given as 1,200 mg intravenously every 3 weeks.

The CDR3 sequence is 16 residues long. V lost 2 bases, J lost 2 bases, and 5 bases stayed unmatched. CDR1 SGHTA and CDR2 FQGNSA come from the germline V gene. Time point in this sample: peripheral blood 6 weeks after treatment start. Patients had urothelial carcinoma that was locally advanced or metastatic. Assay: immunoSEQ multiplex PCR; the TCRdb copy retains only in-frame clones and omits some. The top ten hold roughly 2.4% of the sample, which has 120,000 or so clones, approximately 85% seen once. The sequenced sample was PBMCs, obtained around atezolizumab (anti-PD-L1) treatment. The source is a man aged 50-60 years with urothelial cancer. V and J are TRBV7-2 and TRBJ2-3, with 9 bases aligning to TRBD2. CDR3 DNA: TGTGCCAGCAGCTTATACGCGGGAGGGGTCACAGATACGCAGTATTTT. Translation gives CASSLYAGGVTDTQYF.